This T cell receptor beta chain derives from a study of cytotoxic CD8 clonotypes in ibrutinib-treated CLL. Whole-study context: Partial response occurred in approximately 24 patients and complete response in 2; at median around 70 months, around 14 remained remitted and around 12 progressed.

Remarks on this clone: Antigen specificity is unknown.

Depth targeted 1 in 200,000 to 1 in 1 million T cells, averaging approximately 9.3x coverage per clonotype. Some clones are missing from TCRdb's copy, which holds only in-frame ones; the method was immunoSEQ multiplex PCR. The data contain over 70,000 clones, around 84% of them seen just once; the ten biggest clones take up less than 6.5%. The V and J ends lost 7 bases and 8 bases respectively, with 8 bases between them. CDR1 DFQATT and CDR2 SNEGSKA come from the germline V gene (reference sequence). CDR3 length: 9 residues. Study-level findings and limits: Sampling schedules were unmatched across sustained-remission and progressing patients.

The chain recombines TRBV20-1 with TRBJ1-2, with D hard to call. Specimen: PBMCs, collected before ibrutinib treatment. The TCR sequence derives from a human donor with chronic lymphocytic leukemia. The DNA of the CDR3 is TGCAGTGTAGGTCAGGGCTACACCTTC. The encoded protein is CSVGQGYTF.